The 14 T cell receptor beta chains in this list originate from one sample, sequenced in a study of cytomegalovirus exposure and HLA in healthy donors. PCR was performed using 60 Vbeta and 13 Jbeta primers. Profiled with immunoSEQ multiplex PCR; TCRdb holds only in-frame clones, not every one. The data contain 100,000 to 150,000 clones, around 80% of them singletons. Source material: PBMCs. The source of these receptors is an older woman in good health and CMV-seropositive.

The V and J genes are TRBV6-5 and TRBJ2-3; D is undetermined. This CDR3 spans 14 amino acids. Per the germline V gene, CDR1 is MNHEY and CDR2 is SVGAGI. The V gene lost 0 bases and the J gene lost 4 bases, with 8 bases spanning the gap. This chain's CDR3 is CASSYSGWADTQYF. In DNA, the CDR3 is TGTGCCAGCAGTTACTCGGGCTGGGCAGATACGCAGTATTTT.

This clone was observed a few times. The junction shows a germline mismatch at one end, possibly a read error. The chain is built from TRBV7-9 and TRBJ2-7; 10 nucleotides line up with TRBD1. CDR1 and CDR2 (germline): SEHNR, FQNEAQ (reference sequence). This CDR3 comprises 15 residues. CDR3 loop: CASRVDRGLSYEQYF. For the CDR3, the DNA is TGTGCGAGCAGGGTAGACAGGGGGCTATCCTACGAGCAGTACTTC.

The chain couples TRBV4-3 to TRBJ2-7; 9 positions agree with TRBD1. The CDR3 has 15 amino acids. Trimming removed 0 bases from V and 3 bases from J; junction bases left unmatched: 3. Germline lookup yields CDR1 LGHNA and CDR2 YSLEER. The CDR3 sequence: CASSQDTGGGYEQYF. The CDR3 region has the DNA TGCGCCAGCAGCCAAGATACAGGGGGCGGCTACGAGCAGTACTTC.

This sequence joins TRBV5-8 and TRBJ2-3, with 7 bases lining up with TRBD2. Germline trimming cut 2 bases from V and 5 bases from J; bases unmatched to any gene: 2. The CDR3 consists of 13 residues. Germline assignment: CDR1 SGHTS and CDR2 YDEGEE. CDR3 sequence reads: CASSFGGVDTQYF. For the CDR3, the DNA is TGTGCCAGCAGCTTTGGGGGGGTAGATACGCAGTATTTT.

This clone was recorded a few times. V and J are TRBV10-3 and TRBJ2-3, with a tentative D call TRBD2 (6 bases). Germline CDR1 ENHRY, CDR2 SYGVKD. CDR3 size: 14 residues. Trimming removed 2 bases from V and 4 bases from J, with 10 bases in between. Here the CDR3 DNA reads TGTGCCATCAGTGAGCGGACGGGAGCAGATACGCAGTATTTT. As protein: CAISERTGADTQYF.

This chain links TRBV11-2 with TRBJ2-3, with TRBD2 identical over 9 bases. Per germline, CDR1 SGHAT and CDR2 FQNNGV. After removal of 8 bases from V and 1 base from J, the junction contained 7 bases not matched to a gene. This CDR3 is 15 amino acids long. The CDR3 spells CASLRGGAGTDTQYF. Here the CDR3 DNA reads TGTGCCAGCCTCCGCGGGGGGGCGGGCACAGATACGCAGTATTTT.

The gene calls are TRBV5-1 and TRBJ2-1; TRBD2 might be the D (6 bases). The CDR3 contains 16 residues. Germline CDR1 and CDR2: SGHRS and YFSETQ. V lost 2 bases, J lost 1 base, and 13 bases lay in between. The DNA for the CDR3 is TGCGCCAGCAGCTTTAGTGGGGACTGGTCCTACAATGAGCAGTTCTTC. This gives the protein CASSFSGDWSYNEQFF.

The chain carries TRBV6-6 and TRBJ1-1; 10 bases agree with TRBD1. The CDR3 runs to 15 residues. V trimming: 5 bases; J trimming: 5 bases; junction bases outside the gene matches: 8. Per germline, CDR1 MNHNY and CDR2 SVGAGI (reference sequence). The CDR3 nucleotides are TGTGCCAGCAGTGCCGACAGGGGGCCGGGGACTGAAGCTTTCTTT. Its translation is CASSADRGPGTEAFF.

In nucleotides, the CDR3 is TGTGCCAGTAGTATAGAAGGCAGGGGGGAAGCTTTCTTT. It encodes CASSIEGRGEAFF. This chain connects TRBV19 to TRBJ1-1, with 7 positions matching TRBD1. This CDR3 is 13 amino acids long. Germline-derived CDR1 and CDR2 are LNHDA and SQIVND (reference sequence). Trimming at V came to 0 bases and at J to 8 bases, leaving 3 bases not matched to a gene.

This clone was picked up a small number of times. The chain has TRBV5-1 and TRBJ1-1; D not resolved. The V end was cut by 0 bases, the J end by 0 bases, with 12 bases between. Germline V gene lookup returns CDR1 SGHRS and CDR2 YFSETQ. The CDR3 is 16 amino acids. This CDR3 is CASSLDLTIMNTEAFF. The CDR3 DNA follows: TGCGCCAGCAGCTTGGACTTGACAATCATGAACACTGAAGCTTTCTTT.

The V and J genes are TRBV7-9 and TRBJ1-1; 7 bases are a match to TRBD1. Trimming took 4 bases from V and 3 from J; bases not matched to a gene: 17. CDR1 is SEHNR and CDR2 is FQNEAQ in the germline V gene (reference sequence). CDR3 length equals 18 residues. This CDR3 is CASSSRVTGIDLDTEAFF. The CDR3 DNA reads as TGTGCCAGCAGCTCCCGGGTGACAGGGATTGATTTGGACACTGAAGCTTTCTTT.

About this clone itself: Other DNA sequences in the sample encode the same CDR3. The CDR3 here is CASSLVGGSTDTQYF. The CDR3 bases are TGTGCCAGCAGCTTAGTCGGGGGGAGCACAGATACGCAGTATTTT. This sequence joins TRBV7-2 and TRBJ2-3; 7 bases match TRBD2. The germline CDR1 and CDR2 sequences are SGHTA and FQGNSA. Germline trimming cut 1 base from V and 0 bases from J; bases unmatched to any gene: 1. This CDR3 is built from 15 residues.

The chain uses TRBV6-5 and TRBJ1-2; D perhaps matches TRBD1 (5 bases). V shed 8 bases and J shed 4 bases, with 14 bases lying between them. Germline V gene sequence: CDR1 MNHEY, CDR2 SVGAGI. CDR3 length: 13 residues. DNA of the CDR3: TGTGCCAGCGCCCCTGGGGCAGGCTATGGCTACACCTTC. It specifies CASAPGAGYGYTF.

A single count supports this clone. The CDR3 sequence: CASRRLASTGELFF. The CDR3 DNA is TGTGCCAGCAGGAGACTAGCAAGTACCGGGGAGCTGTTTTTT. The rearrangement joins TRBV2 to TRBJ2-2; 7 positions match TRBD2. The junction had 6 bases not matched to a gene; V was cut back by 6 bases and J by 5 bases. The CDR3 runs 14 residues. From germline, CDR1 is SNHLY and CDR2 FYNNEI.